These 21 T cell receptor beta chains originate from one sample sequenced in a study of T cells after yellow fever vaccination. TCRdb ran MiXCR on the 5' RACE reads and lists one entry per CDR3 protein. Here the sample spans some 120,000 distinct CDR3 sequences, about 15% being singletons. The material sequenced was CD8+ T cells sorted from PBMCs, taken 5 days after the yellow fever booster vaccination. Receptors were obtained from a man aged 18 to 30 who received the YFV17D yellow fever vaccine.

This chain joins TRBV20-1 and TRBJ2-5, with D possibly matching TRBD1 (6 bases). The germline CDR1 and CDR2 sequences are DFQATT and SNEGSKA (reference sequence). There are 14 residues in the CDR3. The V end lost 5 bases, the J end lost 1 base, and 14 bases lay between the germline ends. The CDR3 DNA reads as TGCAGTGCTGCCGGACAGAGAACCCAAGAGACCCAGTACTTC. Protein product: CSAAGQRTQETQYF.

This clonotype appeared a few times. This chain joins TRBV7-2 and TRBJ2-5, with D perhaps matching TRBD2 (5 bases). There are 17 residues in the CDR3. V lost 4 bases and J lost 1, with 19 bases in between. CDR1 is SGHTA and CDR2 is FQGNSA in the germline V gene. CDR3 amino acids: CASSSTPHGETQETQYF. CDR3 DNA sequence: TGTGCCAGCAGCTCGACCCCCCACGGGGAGACCCAAGAGACCCAGTACTTC.

The rearrangement links TRBV21-1 to TRBJ1-2; the table assigns TRBD1, which was not confirmed against the DNA. TRBV21-1 is annotated as a pseudogene. The CDR3 loop spans 11 amino acids. The CDR3 region has the DNA TGTGCCAGCGGGGGGGCAGTAGGCTACACCTTC. It codes for CASGGAVGYTF.

J is TRBJ1-4 and V is TRBV3-1; D might be TRBD1 (6 bases). Germline V gene data show CDR1 as LGHDT and CDR2 as YNNKEL (reference sequence). This CDR3 comprises 15 residues. V lost 3 bases, J lost 6 bases, and 14 bases lay in between. The CDR3 region has the DNA TGTGCCAGCAGCCATCACAGGGAAGAGGATGAAAAACTGTTTTTT. Its protein product is CASSHHREEDEKLFF.

In its sample, this clonotype was seen many times. This chain links TRBV7-6 with TRBJ2-1, with 8 bases aligning to TRBD2. The germline V gene has CDR1 SGHVS and CDR2 FNYEAQ. The V segment lost 1 base and the J segment 12 bases; nucleotides outside the gene matches: 5. This CDR3 is built from 13 residues. The CDR3 bases are TGTGCCAGCAGCTTAGTTTCGGGGGGGCGGCAGTTCTTC. It is translated as CASSLVSGGRQFF. The variable domain in full, with the rest retrieved from reference TRBV7-6 and TRBJ2-1, is GAGVSQSPRYKVTKRGQDVALRCDPISGHVSLYWYRQALGQGPEFLTYFNYEAQQDKSGLPNDRFSAERPEGSISTLTIQRTEQRDSAMYRCASSLVSGGRQFFGPGTRLTVL.

The rearrangement links TRBV12-3 or TRBV12-4 to TRBJ1-2; D gene ambiguous. This CDR3 region has 14 residues. Trimming took off 5 bases at V and 5 bases at J, with 15 bases between the two ends. CDR3 coding DNA: TGTGCCAGCAGTCAAATGACTGCGGCTTATGGCTACACCTTC. Translated: CASSQMTAAYGYTF.

This clonotype was detected only a few times. V is TRBV7-9 and J is TRBJ2-1; no reliable D call. The germline V gene has CDR1 SEHNR and CDR2 FQNEAQ (reference sequence). Trimming took 3 bases from V and 8 from J, leaving 2 bases between them. The length of the CDR3 is 10 residues. The DNA of the CDR3 is TGTGCCAGCAGCTTCCATGAGCAGTTCTTC. Residues: CASSFHEQFF. The full variable domain, rest sourced from reference TRBV7-9 and TRBJ2-1, is DTGVSQNPRHKITKRGQNVTFRCDPISEHNRLYWYRQTLGQGPEFLTYFQNEAQLEKSRLLSDRFSAERPKGSFSTLEIQRTEQGDSAMYLCASSFHEQFFGPGTRLTVL.

The sample holds a few counts of this clonotype. The chain couples TRBV28 to TRBJ2-3; D is perhaps TRBD1 (6 bases). CDR1 is MDHEN and CDR2 is SYDVKM in the germline V gene. The V gene lost 3 bases and the J gene lost 0 bases, with 13 bases spanning the gap. CDR3 length equals 16 residues. The CDR3 nucleotides read TGTGCCAGCAGTTTGGGGGCGGCCACTAGCACAGATACGCAGTATTTT. Protein: CASSLGAATSTDTQYF.

This clonotype was detected a few times. V gene TRBV9 combines with J gene TRBJ2-5, with a weak D call TRBD2 (5 bases). Trimming shortened V by 6 bases and J by 7 bases, and 19 bases separated the two germline ends. Per germline, CDR1 SGDLS and CDR2 YYNGEE. The CDR3 covers 14 residues. CDR3 residues: CASTRAEASGTQYF. The CDR3 DNA is TGTGCCAGCACCAGAGCGGAGGCGTCCGGGACCCAGTACTTC.

This clonotype showed up just a few times. The chain employs TRBV7-2 and TRBJ2-3; D is undetermined. The CDR3 is made up of 16 amino acids. V lost 5 bases and J 0 bases, leaving 15 bases between the germline ends. Germline lookup yields CDR1 SGHTA and CDR2 FQGNSA. CDR3 sequence: CASSPHPHRSTDTQYF. CDR3 bases: TGTGCCAGCAGCCCCCATCCTCACAGAAGCACAGATACGCAGTATTTT. The variable domain in full, completed from reference TRBV7-2 and TRBJ2-3, reads GAGVSQSPSNKVTEKGKDVELRCDPISGHTALYWYRQSLGQGLEFLIYFQGNSAPDKSGLPSDRFSAERTGGSVSTLTIQRTQQEDSAVYLCASSPHPHRSTDTQYFGPGTRLTVL.

This clonotype has just a few counts. The chain uses TRBV9 and TRBJ1-2; D is unclear. The CDR3 is made up of 14 amino acids. Germline CDR1 and CDR2: SGDLS and YYNGEE. V was cut by 0 bases and J by 2 bases, with 8 bases left in between. CDR3 coding DNA: TGTGCCAGCAGCGTAGGGGGAGAGAACTATGGCTACACCTTC. It translates to CASSVGGENYGYTF.

The V gene is TRBV5-4, the J gene TRBJ2-2, with a possible D match to TRBD1 (6 bases). Trimming shortened V by 2 bases and J by 5 bases, and 7 bases separated the two germline ends. Germline V gives CDR1 SGHNT, CDR2 YYREEE (reference sequence). This CDR3 spans 13 amino acids. CDR3 in amino acids: CASSFQGTGELFF. In nucleotides, the CDR3 is TGTGCCAGCAGCTTCCAGGGGACCGGGGAGCTGTTTTTT.

This clonotype has more than one count but fewer than ten. The chain is built from TRBV7-9 and TRBJ1-3; D not resolved. In germline, CDR1 is SEHNR, CDR2 FQNEAQ (reference sequence). This CDR3 has 16 residues. The V gene lost 5 bases and the J gene lost 0 bases, with 14 bases spanning the gap. The CDR3 DNA is TGTGCCAGCAGCCCCGTCGTCGACCTCTCTGGAAACACCATATATTTT. Its protein is CASSPVVDLSGNTIYF.

The chain uses TRBV4-1 and TRBJ2-2, with TRBD1 matching over 8 bases. Trimming removed 3 bases from V and 0 bases from J; junction bases left unmatched: 3. This CDR3 spans 16 amino acids. CDR1 and CDR2 from the germline V gene are MGHRA and YSYEKL. DNA for the CDR3: TGCGCCAGCAGCCAGGACAGGGTTTCGAACACCGGGGAGCTGTTTTTT. Translating gives CASSQDRVSNTGELFF.

At least ten counts were recorded for this clonotype. The chain carries TRBV6-4 and TRBJ2-3; 8 bases line up with TRBD2. Germline V gene data show CDR1 as MRHNA and CDR2 as SNTAGT. The CDR3 runs to 15 residues. With V trimmed by 4 bases and J by 2 bases, 5 bases remained unmatched. CDR3 region: CASSASGGSTDTQYF. DNA for the CDR3: TGTGCCAGCAGTGCCAGCGGGGGTTCCACAGATACGCAGTATTTT.

This clonotype was observed a few times. This chain connects TRBV4-1 to TRBJ1-5; the D is unclear. The ends were cut back, 2 bases at V and 4 bases at J, with 3 bases in the middle. The CDR3 contains 12 residues. Germline V gene lookup returns CDR1 MGHRA and CDR2 YSYEKL. The CDR3 sequence: CASSQPNQPQHF. The CDR3 DNA reads as TGCGCCAGCAGCCAACCAAATCAGCCCCAGCATTTT.

The rearrangement uses TRBV11-1 and TRBJ2-5, with 7 positions matching TRBD2. The CDR3 runs to 15 residues. The trim removed 5 bases at V and 3 bases at J, leaving 9 bases unmatched. Germline V lookup: CDR1 SGHAT, CDR2 FQDESV (reference sequence). The CDR3 DNA is TGTGCCAGCAGCCCAGCCCGAAGCGGGGAAGAGACCCAGTACTTC. It translates to CASSPARSGEETQYF.

In its sample, this clonotype was seen a few times. This chain uses TRBV19 with TRBJ2-1; 11 bases fit TRBD2. The CDR3 consists of 16 residues. J lost 8 bases, V lost 1 base, and 7 bases had no gene match. The germline V gene encodes CDR1 LNHDA and CDR2 SQIVND (reference sequence). CDR3 region: CASSIGALAGVDEQFF. CDR3 bases: TGTGCCAGTAGTATAGGGGCACTAGCGGGGGTCGATGAGCAGTTCTTC.

This clonotype was recorded a few times. This chain links TRBV4-1 with TRBJ2-7; TRBD2 is a possible D gene (6 bases). Germline values: CDR1 MGHRA, CDR2 YSYEKL. V lost 1 base and J 3 bases, leaving 10 bases between the germline ends. CDR3 length: 14 amino acids. CDR3: CASSQVKGLYEQYF. As DNA, the CDR3 is TGCGCCAGCAGCCAAGTAAAGGGACTCTACGAGCAGTACTTC.

This clonotype was counted between two and nine times. This sequence joins TRBV6-2 or TRBV6-3 and TRBJ2-1; 9 positions match TRBD2. This CDR3 is 15 amino acids long. The junction had 8 bases not matched to a gene; V was cut back by 5 bases and J by 6 bases. Per germline, CDR1 MNHEY and CDR2 SVGEGT. The CDR3 DNA follows: TGTGCCAGCAGTCAAACCCTAGCGGGAAGCAATGAGCAGTTCTTC. This sequence encodes CASSQTLAGSNEQFF.

This clonotype was detected only a few times. This rearrangement joins TRBV27 to TRBJ2-6; a possible D gene is TRBD2 (5 bases). The CDR3 contains 15 residues. Germline V gene data show CDR1 as MNHEY and CDR2 as SMNVEV (reference sequence). V was trimmed by 7 bases and J by 0 bases, leaving 10 bases between them. CDR3 bases: TGTGCCAGCAAGTCGGGGTCCTCTGGGGCCAACGTCCTGACTTTC. Amino acids: CASKSGSSGANVLTF.